A single sample gave rise to the 5 T cell receptor beta chains below, sequenced in a study of T cells in Graves' hyperthyroidism and ophthalmopathy. Using RNA transcripts as the source, TCR beta CDR3 regions were amplified. First-round RT-PCR with HTBI primers amplified the TCR CDR3 region. Using its own MiXCR run on the multiplex PCR reads, TCRdb lists one record per CDR3 protein. The sample has 250,000 or so distinct CDR3 sequences, over 15% seen once. The sequenced sample consisted of blood. These TCRs come from a woman aged 18 to 35 with Graves' ophthalmopathy.

This clonotype was seen ten or more times. The rearrangement links TRBV11-3 to TRBJ2-2; TRBD1 might be the D (6 bases). There are 14 residues in the CDR3. Per the germline V gene, CDR1 is SGHNT and CDR2 is YENEEA. V lost 2 bases to trimming and J lost 6 bases, with 10 bases between them. CDR3 nucleotide sequence: TGTGCCAGCAGCTTAAGGGGGAGTGCCGGGGAGCTGTTTTTT. Its translation is CASSLRGSAGELFF.

This clonotype was seen many times. J is TRBJ2-7 and V is TRBV27; no firm D call. Germline-derived CDR1 and CDR2 are MNHEY and SMNVEV (reference sequence). With 6 bases removed from V and 5 bases from J, the gap between germline ends came to 17 bases. The length of the CDR3 is 14 residues. The CDR3: CASSTSLGSDEQYF. The CDR3 region has the DNA TGTGCCAGCAGCACTTCCCTTGGTTCCGACGAGCAGTACTTC.

In the case of this clonotype: A single base separates this from a much larger clone, so it may be a read error. This is likely a read error, given that the CDR3 carries no conserved phenylalanine or tryptophan at its end. This chain connects TRBV7-2 to TRBJ1-2, with 9 bases matching TRBD1. Germline V CDR1 and CDR2: SGHTA, FQGNSA. The ends lost 5 bases at V and 6 bases at J; junction bases unmatched: 7. The CDR3 totals 14 residues. The CDR3 nucleotides read TGTGCCAGCAGCAACACAGGGGGCAGAGATGGCTACACCCTC. It encodes CASSNTGGRDGYTL.

This clonotype showed up many times. The V gene is TRBV20-1, the J gene TRBJ1-1; TRBD1 agrees at 9 bases. The CDR3 length is 12 residues. J was trimmed by 10 bases and V by 1 base; bases with no gene match: 4. Germline V gives CDR1 DFQATT, CDR2 SNEGSKA (reference sequence). This CDR3 reads CSARVTGGGAFF. DNA of the CDR3: TGCAGTGCTAGAGTCACAGGGGGCGGAGCTTTCTTT.

This clonotype occurred a few times. This may come from a read error, since a much larger clone is one base off. This sequence joins TRBV6-2 or TRBV6-3 and TRBJ2-7; perhaps D is TRBD1 or TRBD2 (5 bases each). The CDR3 consists of 13 residues. Germline V lookup: CDR1 MNHEY, CDR2 SVGEGT. CDR3 sequence (DNA): TGTGCCAGCATTTTTGGGGGTTCCTGCGAGCAGTACTTC. Translated: CASIFGGSCEQYF.